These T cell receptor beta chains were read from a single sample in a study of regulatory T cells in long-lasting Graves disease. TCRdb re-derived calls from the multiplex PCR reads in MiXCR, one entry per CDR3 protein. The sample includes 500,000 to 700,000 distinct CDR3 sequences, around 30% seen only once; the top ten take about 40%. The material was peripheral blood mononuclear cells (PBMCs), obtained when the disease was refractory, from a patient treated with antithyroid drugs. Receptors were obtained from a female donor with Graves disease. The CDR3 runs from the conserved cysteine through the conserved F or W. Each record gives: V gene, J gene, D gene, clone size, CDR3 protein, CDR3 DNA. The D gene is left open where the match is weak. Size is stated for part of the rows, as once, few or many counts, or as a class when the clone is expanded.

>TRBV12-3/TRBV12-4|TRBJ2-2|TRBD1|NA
CASSATGGATGELFF
TGTGCCAGCAGTGCAACAGGGGGCGCGACCGGGGAGCTGTTTTTT
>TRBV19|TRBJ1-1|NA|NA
CASSIGTEPNTEAFF
TGTGCCAGTAGTATAGGTACGGAACCGAACACTGAAGCTTTCTTT
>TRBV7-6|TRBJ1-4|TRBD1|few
CASSQPGQGLITNEKLFF
TGTGCCAGCAGTCAACCGGGACAGGGGCTGATAACTAATGAAAAACTGTTTTTT
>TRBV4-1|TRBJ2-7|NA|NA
CASSQVSESAEQYF
TGCGCCAGCAGCCAAGTGTCGGAGAGCGCCGAGCAGTACTTC
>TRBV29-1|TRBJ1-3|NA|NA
CSVDGGSGNTIYF
TGCAGCGTTGATGGGGGATCTGGAAACACCATATATTTT
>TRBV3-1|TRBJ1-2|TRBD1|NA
CASSPPDREWNGYTF
TGTGCCAGCAGCCCCCCGGACAGGGAATGGAATGGCTACACCTTC
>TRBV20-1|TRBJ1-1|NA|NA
CSASSSGWTEAFF
TGCAGTGCTAGTAGTTCCGGGTGGACTGAAGCTTTCTTT
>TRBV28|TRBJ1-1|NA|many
CASSFAPRNTEAFF
TGTGCCAGCAGTTTTGCCCCGCGGAACACTGAAGCTTTCTTT
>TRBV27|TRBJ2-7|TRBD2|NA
CASSYKREGYEQYF
TGTGCCAGCAGTTACAAGCGGGAGGGTTACGAGCAGTACTTC
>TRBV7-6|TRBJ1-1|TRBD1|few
CASSLDRGSEAFF
TGTGCCAGCAGCTTAGACAGGGGATCTGAAGCTTTCTTT
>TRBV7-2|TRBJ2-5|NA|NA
CASSSRTSAGRGETQYF
TGTGCCAGCAGCTCCCGGACCTCAGCGGGAAGGGGGGAGACCCAGTACTTC
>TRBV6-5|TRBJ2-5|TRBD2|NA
CASSYDAGGQETQYF
TGTGCCAGCAGTTACGATGCGGGAGGACAAGAGACCCAGTACTTC
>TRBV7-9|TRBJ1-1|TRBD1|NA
CASSSRGGMSEAFF
TGTGCCAGCAGCTCCAGGGGGGGCATGTCTGAAGCTTTCTTT
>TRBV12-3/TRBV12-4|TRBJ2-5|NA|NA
CASSLGWPRVEGQYF
TGTGCCAGCAGTTTGGGGTGGCCCCGGGTGGAGGGCCAGTACTTC
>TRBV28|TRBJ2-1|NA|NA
CASSLKVSLGGNEQFF
TGTGCCAGCAGTTTAAAGGTCTCACTCGGCGGCAATGAGCAGTTCTTC
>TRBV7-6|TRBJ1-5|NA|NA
CASSPVRGGQPQHF
TGTGCCAGCAGCCCAGTGAGGGGGGGGCAGCCCCAGCATTTT
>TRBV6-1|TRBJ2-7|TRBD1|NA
CASTSDRGYEQYF
TGTGCCAGCACCTCGGACAGGGGATACGAGCAGTACTTC
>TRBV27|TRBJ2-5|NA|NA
CASSFPTRGETQYF
TGTGCCAGCAGTTTCCCGACTAGAGGAGAGACCCAGTACTTC
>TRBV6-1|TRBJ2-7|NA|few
CASSLQQAYEQYF
TGTGCCAGCAGCCTACAGCAAGCCTACGAGCAGTACTTC
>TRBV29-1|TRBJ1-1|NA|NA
CSVDGAGASDTEAFF
TGCAGCGTTGATGGGGCAGGGGCATCAGACACTGAAGCTTTCTTT
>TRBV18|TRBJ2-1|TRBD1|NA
CASSPSDFGTGGAYEQFF
TGTGCCAGCTCCCCGTCAGATTTTGGAACAGGGGGCGCCTATGAGCAGTTCTTC
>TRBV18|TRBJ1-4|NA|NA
CASSLRTGSREKLFF
TGTGCCAGCTCACTCAGAACAGGGTCGAGAGAAAAACTGTTTTTT
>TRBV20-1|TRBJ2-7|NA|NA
CSAISDRTYEQYF
TGCAGTGCTATCTCGGACCGAACCTACGAGCAGTACTTC
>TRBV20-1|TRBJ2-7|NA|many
CSARLPLSYEQYF
TGCAGTGCTCGCCTGCCTCTCTCCTACGAGCAGTACTTC
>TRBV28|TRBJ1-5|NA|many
CASSPEGQPQHF
TGTGCCAGCAGTCCGGAGGGTCAGCCCCAGCATTTT
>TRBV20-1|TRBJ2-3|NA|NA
CSARGRDRADTQYF
TGCAGTGCTAGAGGGCGGGATCGGGCAGATACGCAGTATTTT
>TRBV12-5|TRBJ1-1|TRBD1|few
CASGIARGEAFF
TGTGCTAGTGGTATAGCCAGGGGGGAAGCTTTCTTT